This passage covers 16 T cell receptor beta chains from one sample sequenced in a study of cytomegalovirus exposure and HLA in healthy donors. Sequenced by immunoSEQ multiplex PCR; TCRdb stores in-frame clones only, minus some. This sample has about 130,000 clones, with roughly 87% found just once. The sample comprised PBMCs. The receptors were sampled from a woman aged 18 to 35 in good health and CMV-seronegative.

V and J are TRBV1 and TRBJ2-7; TRBD2, as called in the table, went unchecked against the DNA. TRBV1 is termed a pseudogene. The CDR3 sequence is 15 residues long. CDR3 protein: CTSSQDGRDSYEQYV. The CDR3 DNA sequence: TGCACCAGCAGCCAAGATGGGAGAGACTCCTACGAGCAGTACGTC.

This clone showed up just a few times. The rearrangement uses TRBV30 and TRBJ1-2; 7 bases match TRBD1. The CDR3 is 13 residues long. Trimming cost V 3 bases and J 4 bases; bases outside gene matches: 5. The germline V gene has CDR1 GTSNPN and CDR2 SVGIG (reference sequence). The CDR3 is CAWSRDRPYGYTF. The DNA for the CDR3 is TGTGCCTGGAGCCGGGACAGACCCTATGGCTACACCTTC. The variable domain in full, completed from reference TRBV30 and TRBJ1-2, reads SQTIHQWPATLVQPVGSPLSLECTVEGTSNPNLYWYRQAAGRGLQLLFYSVGIGQISSEVPQNLSASRPQDRQFILSSKKLLLSDSGFYLCAWSRDRPYGYTFGSGTRLTVV.

The chain joins TRBV5-1 to TRBJ1-1, with D tentatively TRBD1 (6 bases). Germline-derived CDR1 and CDR2 are SGHRS and YFSETQ. V was trimmed by 4 bases and J by 0 bases, leaving 16 bases between them. The CDR3 runs to 16 residues. In DNA form, the CDR3 reads TGCGCCAGCAGCAAACCGGACAGCCTATTGAACACTGAAGCTTTCTTT. Its protein product is CASSKPDSLLNTEAFF. The full variable domain, in which reference TRBV5-1 and TRBJ1-1 provide the parts outside the CDR3, is KAGVTQTPRYLIKTRGQQVTLSCSPISGHRSVSWYQQTPGQGLQFLFEYFSETQRNKGNFPGRFSGRQFSNSRSEMNVSTLELGDSALYLCASSKPDSLLNTEAFFGQGTRLTVV.

The chain carries TRBV5-6 and TRBJ1-1; D remains ambiguous. CDR3 size: 14 residues. Germline V gives CDR1 SGHDT, CDR2 YYEEEE. V was clipped by 2 bases and J by 1 base, with 9 bases between them. As DNA, the CDR3 is TGTGCCAGCAGCTTAGTCGGTAGGAACACTGAAGCTTTCTTT. It translates to CASSLVGRNTEAFF.

This chain uses TRBV7-8 with TRBJ2-1; 7 nucleotides align to TRBD2. V was pared by 3 bases and J by 5 bases, with 1 base of the junction left unmatched. The germline gives CDR1 SGHVS, CDR2 FQNEAQ. This CDR3 has 13 amino acids. The chain's CDR3 is CASSFGRDNEQFF. The CDR3 DNA reads TGTGCCAGCAGCTTTGGGAGGGACAATGAGCAGTTCTTC.

The rearrangement uses TRBV18 and TRBJ2-2; D is possibly TRBD1 (5 bases). V lost 4 bases, J lost 2 bases, and 5 bases lay in between. The CDR3 runs to 13 residues. Per germline, CDR1 KGHSH and CDR2 LQKENI. The CDR3 sequence is CASSRGNTGELFF. The CDR3 region has the DNA TGTGCCAGCTCACGGGGCAACACCGGGGAGCTGTTTTTT. Full variable domain (remainder filled in from reference TRBV18 and TRBJ2-2): NAGVMQNPRHLVRRRGQEARLRCSPMKGHSHVYWYRQLPEEGLKFMVYLQKENIIDESGMPKERFSAEFPKEGPSILRIQQVVRGDSAAYFCASSRGNTGELFFGEGSRLTVL.

The gene calls are TRBV7-9 and TRBJ1-5, with 10 nucleotides matching TRBD1. There are 14 residues in the CDR3. The germline V gene has CDR1 SEHNR and CDR2 FQNEAQ (reference sequence). V lost 5 bases to trimming and J lost 4 bases; unmatched junction nucleotides: 2. This CDR3 is CASSAGQGNQPQHF. Here the CDR3 DNA reads TGTGCCAGCAGCGCGGGACAGGGGAATCAGCCCCAGCATTTT.

This chain uses TRBV6-5 with TRBJ1-2; D gene uncertain. The CDR3 is 13 amino acids. V lost 7 bases and J 2 bases, leaving 11 bases between the germline ends. CDR1 and CDR2 (germline): MNHEY, SVGAGI. CDR3 protein: CASTLGTNYGYTF. In DNA form, the CDR3 reads TGTGCCAGCACCCTAGGCACGAACTATGGCTACACCTTC.

The V and J genes are TRBV7-9 and TRBJ2-7, with a tentative D call TRBD2 (5 bases). The CDR3 runs to 11 residues. With 4 bases removed from V and 6 bases from J, the gap between germline ends came to 7 bases. Germline V gene data show CDR1 as SEHNR and CDR2 as FQNEAQ (reference sequence). For the CDR3, the DNA is TGTGCCAGCAGCTCCGGAGGCGAGCAGTACTTC. It encodes CASSSGGEQYF.

The V gene is TRBV18, the J gene TRBJ2-2; 8 positions agree with TRBD2. CDR1 and CDR2 (germline): KGHSH, LQKENI. V lost 3 bases and J lost 5; bases outside the gene matches: 8. CDR3 length equals 16 residues. The CDR3 coding sequence is TGTGCCAGCTCACCGACTAGCGCCGCCTTAACCGGGGAGCTGTTTTTT. Its translation is CASSPTSAALTGELFF.

The chain combines TRBV6-1 with TRBJ1-5; D is undetermined. In germline, CDR1 is MNHNS, CDR2 SASEGT. The V end lost 0 bases, the J end lost 6 bases, and 12 bases lay between the germline ends. The CDR3 runs to 15 residues. This CDR3 is CASSEAGQESQPQHF. For the CDR3, the DNA is TGTGCCAGCAGTGAAGCGGGCCAGGAAAGTCAGCCCCAGCATTTT.

The chain employs TRBV2 and TRBJ2-1, with a weak D call TRBD2 (6 bases). The germline V gene encodes CDR1 SNHLY and CDR2 FYNNEI. V shed 3 bases and J shed 16 bases, with 13 bases lying between them. The CDR3 totals 11 residues. The CDR3 sequence is CASSDRTTPFF. The CDR3 DNA reads as TGTGCCAGCAGTGATCGGACTACCCCCTTCTTC.

J is TRBJ2-7 and V is TRBV27; TRBD1 might be the D (6 bases). CDR1 and CDR2 from the germline V gene are MNHEY and SMNVEV (reference sequence). Trimming took off 6 bases at V and 0 bases at J, with 18 bases between the two ends. The CDR3 has 16 residues. The CDR3 DNA reads TGTGCCAGCAGCTCCAATGAACAGGGCCTCTCCTACGAGCAGTACTTC. Its translation is CASSSNEQGLSYEQYF.

V gene TRBV10-3 combines with J gene TRBJ1-3; the match to TRBD1 covers 9 bases. CDR1 ENHRY and CDR2 SYGVKD come from the germline V gene. CDR3 length: 13 residues. Germline trimming cut 6 bases from V and 7 bases from J; bases unmatched to any gene: 4. The CDR3 nucleotides read TGTGCCATCAGCAGGGACAGGGTTAACACCATATATTTT. Translation: CAISRDRVNTIYF.

CDR3 nucleotide sequence: TGTGCCAGCAGCCAACAGGGTGGGAGCAATCAGCCCCAGCATTTT. The encoded protein is CASSQQGGSNQPQHF. The chain has TRBV6-6 and TRBJ1-5; a weak D match, TRBD1 (6 bases). CDR1 and CDR2 from the germline V gene are MNHNY and SVGAGI (reference sequence). The V end lost 6 bases, the J end lost 1 base, and 13 bases lay between the germline ends. This CDR3 comprises 15 residues.

The CDR3 is CAWSVEGGIAGHFVGGELFF. Written as DNA, the CDR3 is TGTGCCTGGAGTGTGGAAGGTGGGATAGCGGGACACTTCGTGGGCGGGGAGCTGTTTTTT. The V call is TRBV30, the J call TRBJ2-2; 8 bases fit TRBD2. The CDR3 totals 20 residues. Germline CDR1 reads GTSNPN; CDR2 reads SVGIG (reference sequence). The V and J ends lost 0 bases and 7 bases, in that order; junction bases with no gene match: 22.